This record covers a single T cell receptor beta chain. The data were obtained in a study of blood T cell repertoires in COVID-19. Trimming shortened V by 6 bases and J by 8 bases, and 19 bases separated the two germline ends. The germline gives CDR1 MDHEN, CDR2 SYDVKM. The CDR3 runs to 14 residues. Using immunoSEQ multiplex PCR, the repertoire was profiled, and TCRdb retains in-frame clones only, with some absent. The top ten hold under 5% of the sample, which has hundreds of thousands of clones, about 89% seen once. Individuals drawn from some 25 US areas were roughly 18 to 89 years old. The receptor's source is a woman in her twenties or thirties who had recovered from COVID-19. Input material: PBMCs or T cells enriched from blood (not recorded which). The rearrangement uses TRBV28 and TRBJ1-1; maybe TRBD1 (5 bases). DNA for the CDR3: TGTGCCAGCAGCCCCCTATGGCGGGGGGACGAAGCTTTCTTT. Encoded protein: CASSPLWRGDEAFF.